This T cell receptor (beta chain) was recorded in a study of blood T cell repertoires in COVID-19. Concerning this clone: This sample includes further DNA sequences coding for the same CDR3.

The data were produced by immunoSEQ multiplex PCR, yet TCRdb's version contains in-frame clones alone and is incomplete. There are about 160,000 clones in the sample; about 83% occur only once, and under 13% lies in the top ten. The J segment lost 0 bases and the V segment lost 0 bases, leaving 2 bases of the junction unmatched. Germline CDR1 is SGHRS and CDR2 is YFSETQ. The CDR3 sequence is 15 residues long. Sequencing input: peripheral blood. This rearrangement joins TRBV5-1 to TRBJ1-1; TRBD1 matches at 7 bases. The origin of this receptor is a woman aged 70-85 years with COVID-19, enrolled during active disease. In DNA form, the CDR3 reads TGCGCCAGCAGCTTGGGGACAGGTCTGAACACTGAAGCTTTCTTT. Its protein product is CASSLGTGLNTEAFF.